The T cell receptor beta chain described here comes from a study of T cell responses to AZD1222 COVID-19 vaccine. Clones were sequenced by immunoSEQ multiplex PCR, and TCRdb holds only the in-frame ones, with some missing. In the table there are some 96,000 clones, around 90% of which are singletons. The germline V gene encodes CDR1 MNHEY and CDR2 SMNVEV (reference sequence). Trimming stripped 3 bases from V and 4 bases from J, with 15 bases between. The CDR3 has 15 residues. The sample in question was peripheral blood, obtained on day 0 of AZD1222 vaccination. The V gene is TRBV27, the J gene TRBJ1-2; D gene uncertain. The sequence was collected from an adult in good health. CDR3 sequence: CASSLDPSRGYGYTF. The CDR3 DNA reads as TGTGCCAGCAGTTTGGATCCCTCCCGGGGCTATGGCTACACCTTC.